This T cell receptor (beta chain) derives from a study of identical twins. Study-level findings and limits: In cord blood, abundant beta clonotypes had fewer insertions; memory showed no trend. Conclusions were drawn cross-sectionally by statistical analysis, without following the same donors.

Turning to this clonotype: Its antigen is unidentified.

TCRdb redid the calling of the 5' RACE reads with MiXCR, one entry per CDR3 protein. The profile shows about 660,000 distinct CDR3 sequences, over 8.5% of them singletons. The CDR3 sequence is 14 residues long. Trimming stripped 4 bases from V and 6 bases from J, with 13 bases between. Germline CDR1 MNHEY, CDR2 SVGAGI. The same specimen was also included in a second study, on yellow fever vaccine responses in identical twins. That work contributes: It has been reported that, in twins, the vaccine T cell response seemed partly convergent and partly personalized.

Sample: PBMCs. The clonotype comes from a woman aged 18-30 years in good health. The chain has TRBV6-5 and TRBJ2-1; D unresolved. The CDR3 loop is CASSSSLLGNEQFF. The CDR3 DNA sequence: TGTGCCAGCAGTTCCTCCCTTCTCGGCAATGAGCAGTTCTTC.